A selection of T cell receptor beta chains follows, all from one sample in a study of OX40 agonist ivuxolimab in advanced cancers. TCRdb keeps only in-frame clones here, not all; method: immunoSEQ multiplex PCR. The table lists under 85,000 clones, more than 75% of them singletons. Sequences were derived from CD4+ or CD8+ T cells sorted from blood, sampled in a trial of the OX40 agonist ivuxolimab. The receptors come from an adult with an advanced solid tumor such as melanoma, head and neck, liver or kidney cancer. CDR3s include the opening cysteine and the closing phenylalanine or tryptophan. Fields, in order: CDR3 DNA, CDR3 protein, V gene, clone size, D gene, J gene. The D gene is left open where the match is weak. A row's size may be missing; if present it is once, few, many or a size class.

DNA: TGTGCCAGCAGCGAGGACAGCTCTGGAAACACCATATATTTT
CDR3: CASSEDSSGNTIYF
V: TRBV11-3
size: -
D: -
J: TRBJ1-3

DNA: TGTGCCAGTACTAAAACAGGGGGCACTGGCTACACCTTC
CDR3: CASTKTGGTGYTF
V: TRBV19
size: -
D: TRBD1
J: TRBJ1-2

DNA: TGTGCCAGTATCCGGACAGAGAGGTTTAATGAGCAGTTCTTC
CDR3: CASIRTERFNEQFF
V: TRBV2
size: -
D: -
J: TRBJ2-1

DNA: TGTGCCAGCAGTCAACAAGGGGGGACCTCGAACTATGGCTACACCTTC
CDR3: CASSQQGGTSNYGYTF
V: TRBV2
size: -
D: -
J: TRBJ1-2

DNA: TGTGCCAGCAGCTTGGTACATCGAACAGGGGAAGAGACCCAGTACTTC
CDR3: CASSLVHRTGEETQYF
V: TRBV5-6
size: -
D: TRBD1
J: TRBJ2-5

DNA: TGTGCCAGCAGTGAACACGGTAGGGGGATTAGTAGAGTAGCCAAAAACATTCAGTACTTC
CDR3: CASSEHGRGISRVAKNIQYF
V: TRBV6-1
size: -
D: -
J: TRBJ2-4

DNA: TGTGCCAGCAGCTTGGGACAGTCCTCTGGAAACACCATATATTTT
CDR3: CASSLGQSSGNTIYF
V: TRBV5-4
size: -
D: -
J: TRBJ1-3

DNA: TGTGCCAGCAGCGGGGGAAATTACGAGCAGTACTTC
CDR3: CASSGGNYEQYF
V: TRBV9
size: -
D: -
J: TRBJ2-7

DNA: TGTGCCAGCAGTACGGGATCGGGCGCCTATGGCTACACCTTC
CDR3: CASSTGSGAYGYTF
V: TRBV6-6
size: -
D: -
J: TRBJ1-2

DNA: TGTGCCAGCAGCTTAAATGGGCAAGAGCAGTACTTC
CDR3: CASSLNGQEQYF
V: TRBV11-3
size: -
D: -
J: TRBJ2-7

DNA: TGTGCCATCAGTAAAACAGGGGGCGCCGGGACCGGGGAGCTGTTTTTT
CDR3: CAISKTGGAGTGELFF
V: TRBV10-3
size: -
D: TRBD1
J: TRBJ2-2

DNA: TGTGCCAGCAGCTTAGACCCGAACACTGAAGCTTTCTTT
CDR3: CASSLDPNTEAFF
V: TRBV7-9
size: -
D: -
J: TRBJ1-1

DNA: TGTGCCAGCAGCTCTCTCCCGCCTGACAGGGGGAATTCACCCCTCCACTTT
CDR3: CASSSLPPDRGNSPLHF
V: TRBV7-8
size: -
D: TRBD1
J: TRBJ1-6

DNA: TGTGCCAGCAGGCCAGGAACGGCGACCGGGGAGCTGTTTTTT
CDR3: CASRPGTATGELFF
V: TRBV6-5
size: -
D: -
J: TRBJ2-2

DNA: TGTGCCAGCAAAAGGACAGGGATTACTCAGCCCCAGCATTTT
CDR3: CASKRTGITQPQHF
V: TRBV2
size: -
D: TRBD1
J: TRBJ1-5

DNA: TGTGCCAGCAGTTTGGGCCGCATCAGAGAAAAACTGTTTTTT
CDR3: CASSLGRIREKLFF
V: TRBV11-2
size: -
D: -
J: TRBJ1-4

DNA: TGTGCCAGCAGCCGACTAGCGGTCCAAGAGACCCAGTACTTC
CDR3: CASSRLAVQETQYF
V: TRBV11-1
size: once
D: TRBD2
J: TRBJ2-5

DNA: TGTGCCAGCCCACAGGGGGCTCGCTCACCCCTCCACTTT
CDR3: CASPQGARSPLHF
V: TRBV13
size: -
D: TRBD1
J: TRBJ1-6

DNA: TGTGCCAGCAGCTCTGGACAGGCGGGCGTCTATGGCTACACCTTC
CDR3: CASSSGQAGVYGYTF
V: TRBV7-9
size: -
D: TRBD1
J: TRBJ1-2

DNA: TGTGCCAGCAGCTTAACCCCCCTCCCTCCTGGCTTC
CDR3: CASSLTPLPPGF
V: TRBV7-9
size: -
D: -
J: TRBJ1-2

DNA: TGTGCCAGCAAAGGACAGGGTTCGGGATCACCCCTCCACTTT
CDR3: CASKGQGSGSPLHF
V: TRBV2
size: -
D: TRBD1
J: TRBJ1-6

DNA: TGTGCCAGCAGTGGTGGACAGTACTTTTCTAACTATGGCTACACCTTC
CDR3: CASSGGQYFSNYGYTF
V: TRBV21-1
size: -
D: -
J: TRBJ1-2

DNA: TGCGCCAGCAGCCAAAGGGGCGAGCAGTACTTC
CDR3: CASSQRGEQYF
V: TRBV5-1
size: few
D: -
J: TRBJ2-7

DNA: TGTGCCAGCAGCCAAGTGGCAGGGGCGAACACTGAAGCTTTCTTT
CDR3: CASSQVAGANTEAFF
V: TRBV14
size: -
D: -
J: TRBJ1-1

DNA: TGTGCCAGCAGTGGGGAGGTTAGGGCCCAGTACTTC
CDR3: CASSGEVRAQYF
V: TRBV6-1
size: -
D: -
J: TRBJ2-5

DNA: TGTGCCAGCAGCTTGGGAAGCACAGATACGCAGTATTTT
CDR3: CASSLGSTDTQYF
V: TRBV7-7
size: -
D: -
J: TRBJ2-3

DNA: TGTGCCAGCAGCCGGGGACAGGGGAGTACCGGGGAGCTGTTTTTT
CDR3: CASSRGQGSTGELFF
V: TRBV7-2
size: -
D: TRBD1
J: TRBJ2-2

DNA: TGTGCCAGCAGCTTAGACGCAGGGAAAGCTTTCTTT
CDR3: CASSLDAGKAFF
V: TRBV7-6
size: -
D: -
J: TRBJ1-1

DNA: TGTGCCAGCAGCCCCCGAGGGCAGAACAACACTGAAGCTTTCTTT
CDR3: CASSPRGQNNTEAFF
V: TRBV9
size: -
D: -
J: TRBJ1-1

DNA: TGTGCCAGCAGCAAACGTACTCCCAGTGACAACACTGAAGCTTTCTTT
CDR3: CASSKRTPSDNTEAFF
V: TRBV5-8
size: -
D: -
J: TRBJ1-1

DNA: TGTGCCAGCAGTGTCGGGGGAAGTGGCTATGGCTACACCTTC
CDR3: CASSVGGSGYGYTF
V: TRBV2
size: -
D: -
J: TRBJ1-2

DNA: TGTGCCAGCAGCGTAGCCCTAGCGGGGGGGAAAACAGATACGCAGTATTTT
CDR3: CASSVALAGGKTDTQYF
V: TRBV9
size: -
D: TRBD2
J: TRBJ2-3

DNA: TGTGCCACCAAGGACAGGGACACTGAAGCTTTCTTT
CDR3: CATKDRDTEAFF
V: TRBV19
size: few
D: TRBD1
J: TRBJ1-1

DNA: TGTGCCAGCAGTGACACCCCTGTTGGCGGGGAGCTGTTTTTT
CDR3: CASSDTPVGGELFF
V: TRBV6-4
size: -
D: -
J: TRBJ2-2

DNA: TGCGCCAGCAGCCCGACAGGGTTGGAAACTAATGAAAAACTGTTTTTT
CDR3: CASSPTGLETNEKLFF
V: TRBV4-1
size: -
D: TRBD1
J: TRBJ1-4

DNA: TGTGCCATCAGTGTAGGGGATGATCAGCCCCAGCATTTT
CDR3: CAISVGDDQPQHF
V: TRBV10-3
size: -
D: -
J: TRBJ1-5

DNA: TGTGCCAGCAGCTTCCTGGGGGACCAAGAGACCCAGTACTTC
CDR3: CASSFLGDQETQYF
V: TRBV9
size: -
D: -
J: TRBJ2-5

DNA: TGTGCCAGTGTCAGGGGGGGGGCGAACACTGAAGCTTTCTTT
CDR3: CASVRGGANTEAFF
V: TRBV7-8
size: -
D: TRBD1
J: TRBJ1-1

DNA: TGTGCCAGTAGTGACATGACTTCGCTTAATTCACCCCTCCACTTT
CDR3: CASSDMTSLNSPLHF
V: TRBV19
size: few
D: -
J: TRBJ1-6

DNA: TGTGCCAGCAGGATTATGCGGGGGGGGCCCTATGGCTACACCTTC
CDR3: CASRIMRGGPYGYTF
V: TRBV6-5
size: -
D: -
J: TRBJ1-2

DNA: TGTGCCAGCAGCTTAGAGGGTGGGACAGGGGTCTATGGCTACACCTTC
CDR3: CASSLEGGTGVYGYTF
V: TRBV7-2
size: once
D: TRBD1
J: TRBJ1-2

DNA: TGTGCCAGCAGCACTAGGGGTAGGGGTAGGAGAGCCGGGGAGCTGTTTTTT
CDR3: CASSTRGRGRRAGELFF
V: TRBV28
size: -
D: -
J: TRBJ2-2

DNA: TGTGCCAGCAGCCAAGATGCCCGCCAGGGTGCCTACAATGAGCAGTTCTTC
CDR3: CASSQDARQGAYNEQFF
V: TRBV4-2
size: -
D: -
J: TRBJ2-1

DNA: TGTGCCAGCAGCTTAGCTGTCGGGTACACTGAAGCTTTCTTT
CDR3: CASSLAVGYTEAFF
V: TRBV11-2
size: -
D: -
J: TRBJ1-1

DNA: TGTGCCAGTAGTATCTCCGGGTCAGTAAGGAATCAGCCCCAGCATTTT
CDR3: CASSISGSVRNQPQHF
V: TRBV19
size: once
D: -
J: TRBJ1-5

DNA: TGTGCCAGCAGTGCCCGTGGGGATACGCAGTATTTT
CDR3: CASSARGDTQYF
V: TRBV6-5
size: -
D: -
J: TRBJ2-3

DNA: TGTGCCAGCAGCTCGGGACCCCCACCAGATACGCAGTATTTT
CDR3: CASSSGPPPDTQYF
V: TRBV7-7
size: -
D: -
J: TRBJ2-3